This T cell receptor (beta chain) came from a study of blood T cell repertoires in COVID-19. Study at large: The study drew acute and convalescent COVID-19 samples from the United States, Italy and Spain. The cDNA or gDNA used as material had been derived from T cells, B-cell-depleted T cells, or PBMCs.

The length of the CDR3 is 15 residues. Between the trimmed V and J ends, which lost 3 bases and 1 base, there was a span of 11 bases. Germline CDR1 and CDR2: SGHDT and YYEEEE. Here immunoSEQ multiplex PCR was the method, and the copy in TCRdb shows in-frame clones only, minus some. The table shows more than 100,000 clones, with roughly 83% occurring only once. What was sequenced was peripheral blood. The TCR originated in a woman aged 50 to 60 with acute or convalescent COVID-19. V usage is TRBV5-6 and J usage is TRBJ2-1, with D tentatively TRBD2 (6 bases). The CDR3 DNA sequence: TGTGCCAGCAGCTACGGGACTCCTTCCTACAATGAGCAGTTCTTC. Protein product: CASSYGTPSYNEQFF. Full variable domain (remainder filled in from reference TRBV5-6 and TRBJ2-1): DAGVTQSPTHLIKTRGQQVTLRCSPKSGHDTVSWYQQALGQGPQFIFQYYEEEERQRGNFPDRFSGHQFPNYSSELNVNALLLGDSALYLCASSYGTPSYNEQFFGPGTRLTVL.